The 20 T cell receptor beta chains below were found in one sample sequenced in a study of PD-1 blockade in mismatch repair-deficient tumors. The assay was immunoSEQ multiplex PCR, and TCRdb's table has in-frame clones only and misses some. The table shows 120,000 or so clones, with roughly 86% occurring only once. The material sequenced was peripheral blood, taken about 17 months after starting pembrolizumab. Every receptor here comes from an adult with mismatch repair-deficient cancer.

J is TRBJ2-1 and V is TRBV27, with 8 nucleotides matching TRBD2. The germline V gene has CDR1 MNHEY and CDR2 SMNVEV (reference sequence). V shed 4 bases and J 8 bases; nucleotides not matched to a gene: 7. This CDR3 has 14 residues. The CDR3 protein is CASSWGLGYDEQFF. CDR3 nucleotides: TGTGCCAGCAGTTGGGGACTAGGTTACGATGAGCAGTTCTTC.

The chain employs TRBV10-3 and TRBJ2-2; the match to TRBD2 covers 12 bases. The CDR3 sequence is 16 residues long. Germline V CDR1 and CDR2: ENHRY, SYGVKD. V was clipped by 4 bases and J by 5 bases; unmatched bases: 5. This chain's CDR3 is CAISGGTSGPTGELFF. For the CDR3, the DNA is TGTGCCATCAGTGGGGGGACTAGCGGGCCTACCGGGGAGCTGTTTTTT.

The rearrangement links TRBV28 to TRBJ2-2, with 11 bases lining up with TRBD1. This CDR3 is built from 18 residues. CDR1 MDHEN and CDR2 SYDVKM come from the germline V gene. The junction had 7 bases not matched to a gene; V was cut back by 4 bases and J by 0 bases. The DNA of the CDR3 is TGTGCCAGCAGTTCCGGACCGGGACAGGGGGCGAACACCGGGGAGCTGTTTTTT. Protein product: CASSSGPGQGANTGELFF.

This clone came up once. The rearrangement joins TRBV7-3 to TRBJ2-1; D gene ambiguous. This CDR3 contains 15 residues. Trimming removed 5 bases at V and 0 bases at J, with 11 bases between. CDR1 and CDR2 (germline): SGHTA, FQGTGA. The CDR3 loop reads CASSPSAGSYNEQFF. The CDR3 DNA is TGTGCCAGCAGCCCGTCCGCTGGCTCCTACAATGAGCAGTTCTTC.

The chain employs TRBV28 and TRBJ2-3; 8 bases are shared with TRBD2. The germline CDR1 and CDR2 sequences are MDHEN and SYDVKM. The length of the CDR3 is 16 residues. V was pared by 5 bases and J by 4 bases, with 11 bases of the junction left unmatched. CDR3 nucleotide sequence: TGTGCCAGCAGTCCGGGGACGGCGGGAGGCCCAGATACGCAGTATTTT. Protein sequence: CASSPGTAGGPDTQYF.

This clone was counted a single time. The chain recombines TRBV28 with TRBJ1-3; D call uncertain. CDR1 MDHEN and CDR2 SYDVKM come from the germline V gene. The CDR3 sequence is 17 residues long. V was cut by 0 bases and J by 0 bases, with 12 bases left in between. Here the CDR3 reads CASSLWTPGVSGNTIYF. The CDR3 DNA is TGTGCCAGCAGTTTATGGACTCCGGGAGTCTCTGGAAACACCATATATTTT.

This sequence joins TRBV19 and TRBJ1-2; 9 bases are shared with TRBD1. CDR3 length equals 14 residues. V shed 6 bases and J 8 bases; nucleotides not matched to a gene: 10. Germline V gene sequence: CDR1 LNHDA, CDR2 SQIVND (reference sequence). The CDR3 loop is CASSAPDRGSGYTF. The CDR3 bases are TGTGCCAGTAGCGCACCGGACAGGGGTAGCGGCTACACCTTC.

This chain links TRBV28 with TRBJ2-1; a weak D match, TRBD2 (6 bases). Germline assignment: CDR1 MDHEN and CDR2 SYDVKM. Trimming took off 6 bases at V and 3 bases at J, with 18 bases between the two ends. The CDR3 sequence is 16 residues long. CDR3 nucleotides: TGTGCCAGCAGACAACCCCGGGACTTAATCTACAATGAGCAGTTCTTC. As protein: CASRQPRDLIYNEQFF.

As DNA, the CDR3 is TGTGCCAGCAGTGAAGTGGAGACCCAGTACTTC. Translated: CASSEVETQYF. The chain carries TRBV2 and TRBJ2-5; the D is unclear. There are 11 residues in the CDR3. Germline lookup yields CDR1 SNHLY and CDR2 FYNNEI. V lost 1 base and J 5 bases, leaving 2 bases between the germline ends.

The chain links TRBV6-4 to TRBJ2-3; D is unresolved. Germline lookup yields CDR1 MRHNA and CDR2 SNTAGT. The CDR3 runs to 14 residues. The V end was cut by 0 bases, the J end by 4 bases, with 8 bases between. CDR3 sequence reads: CASSDSPWADTQYF. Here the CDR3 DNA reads TGTGCCAGCAGTGACTCTCCCTGGGCAGATACGCAGTATTTT.

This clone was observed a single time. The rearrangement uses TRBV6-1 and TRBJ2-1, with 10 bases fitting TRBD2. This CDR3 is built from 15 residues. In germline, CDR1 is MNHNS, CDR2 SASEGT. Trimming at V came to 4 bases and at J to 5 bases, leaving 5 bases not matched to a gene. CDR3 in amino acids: CASSAWLAGDNEQFF. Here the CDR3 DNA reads TGTGCCAGCAGTGCGTGGCTAGCGGGAGACAATGAGCAGTTCTTC.

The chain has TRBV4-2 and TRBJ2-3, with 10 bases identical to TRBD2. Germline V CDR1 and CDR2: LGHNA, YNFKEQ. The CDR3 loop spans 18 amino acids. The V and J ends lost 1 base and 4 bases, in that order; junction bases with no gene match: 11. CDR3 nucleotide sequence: TGTGCCAGCAGCCAAGGCGCTTTTAGCGGGAGGTTCCCAGATACGCAGTATTTT. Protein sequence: CASSQGAFSGRFPDTQYF.

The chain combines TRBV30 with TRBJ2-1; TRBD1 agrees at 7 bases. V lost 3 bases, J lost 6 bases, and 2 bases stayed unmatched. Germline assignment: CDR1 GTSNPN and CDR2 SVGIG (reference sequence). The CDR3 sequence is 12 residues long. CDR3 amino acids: CAWRSGGNEQFF. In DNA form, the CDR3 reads TGTGCCTGGAGATCAGGGGGCAATGAGCAGTTCTTC. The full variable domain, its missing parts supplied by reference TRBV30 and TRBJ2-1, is SQTIHQWPATLVQPVGSPLSLECTVEGTSNPNLYWYRQAAGRGLQLLFYSVGIGQISSEVPQNLSASRPQDRQFILSSKKLLLSDSGFYLCAWRSGGNEQFFGPGTRLTVL.

The CDR3: CASSKATGKEETQYF. In DNA form, the CDR3 reads TGTGCCAGCAGCAAAGCGACGGGAAAGGAAGAGACCCAGTACTTC. The chain uses TRBV21-1 and TRBJ2-5; the table's D call, TRBD2, was not checked against the DNA. TRBV21-1 counts as a pseudogene. This CDR3 comprises 15 residues.

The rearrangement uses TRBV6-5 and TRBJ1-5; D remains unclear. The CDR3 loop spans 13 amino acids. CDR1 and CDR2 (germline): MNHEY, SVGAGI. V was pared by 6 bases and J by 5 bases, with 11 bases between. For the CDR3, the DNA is TGTGCCAGCAGCTCTCGACTCGATCAGCCCCAGCATTTT. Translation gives CASSSRLDQPQHF.

In nucleotides, the CDR3 is TGTGCCAGCAGTTACCGGACAGGGGTGCAGCCCCAGCATTTT. Its translation is CASSYRTGVQPQHF. The genes are TRBV27 and TRBJ1-5, with 9 bases matching TRBD1. Germline CDR1 and CDR2: MNHEY and SMNVEV (reference sequence). The CDR3 has 14 residues. V lost 4 bases and J lost 7; bases outside the gene matches: 5.

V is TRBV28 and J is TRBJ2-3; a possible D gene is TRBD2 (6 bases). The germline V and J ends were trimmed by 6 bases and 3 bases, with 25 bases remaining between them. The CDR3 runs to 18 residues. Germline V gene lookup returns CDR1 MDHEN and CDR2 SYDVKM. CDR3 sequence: CASSKLMVIGSRTDTQYF. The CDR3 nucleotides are TGTGCCAGCAGCAAACTTATGGTGATCGGGAGCCGGACAGATACGCAGTATTTT.

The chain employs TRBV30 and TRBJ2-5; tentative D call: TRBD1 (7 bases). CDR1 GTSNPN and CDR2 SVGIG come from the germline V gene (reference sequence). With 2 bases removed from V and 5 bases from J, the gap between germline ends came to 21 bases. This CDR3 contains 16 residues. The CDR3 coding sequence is TGTGCCTGGAGTTTAGGGATTAACTCAGGGGGGGAGACCCAGTACTTC. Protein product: CAWSLGINSGGETQYF.

CDR3: CASSQLGSGANVLTF. The CDR3 DNA is TGTGCCAGCAGCCAACTTGGCTCTGGGGCCAACGTCCTGACTTTC. The chain employs TRBV11-2 and TRBJ2-6; no firm D call. The CDR3 totals 15 residues. Germline values: CDR1 SGHAT, CDR2 FQNNGV. The V end lost 5 bases, the J end lost 0 bases, and 8 bases lay between the germline ends.

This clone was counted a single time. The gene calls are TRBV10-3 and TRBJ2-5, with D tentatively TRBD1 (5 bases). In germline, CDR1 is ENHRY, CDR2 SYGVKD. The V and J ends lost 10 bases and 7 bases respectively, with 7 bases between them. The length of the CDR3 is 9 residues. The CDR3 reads CATTGTQYF. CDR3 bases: TGTGCCACCACAGGGACCCAGTACTTC.